A single sample gave rise to the 25 T cell receptor beta chains below, sequenced in a study of shared clonotypes between healthy human individuals. The method was immunoSEQ multiplex PCR; TCRdb's version includes in-frame clones alone and lacks a portion of them. This table holds hundreds of thousands of clones, around 72% found once. The specimen was memory CD4+ T cells sorted from blood. This sample's subset: CD45RA-negative fraction. Receptor source: a woman between 25 and 40 years old in good health.

The genes are TRBV21-1 and TRBJ1-5. TRBV21-1 is a documented pseudogene. The CDR3 totals 12 residues. CDR3 region: CASSITNQPQHF. The CDR3 bases are TGTGCCAGCAGCATCACCAATCAGCCCCAGCATTTT.

Of note for this clone: Other DNA variants within this sample encode the same CDR3. The rearrangement uses TRBV5-1 and TRBJ1-1, with 7 bases fitting TRBD1. V shed 2 bases and J 5 bases; nucleotides not matched to a gene: 3. The CDR3 is 13 residues long. Germline V gives CDR1 SGHRS, CDR2 YFSETQ. Here the CDR3 DNA reads TGCGCCAGCAGCTTCGGACAGGTTACTGAAGCTTTCTTT. It codes for CASSFGQVTEAFF.

This clone has a handful of counts. The chain has TRBV5-1 and TRBJ2-4; 7 bases agree with TRBD2. The J segment lost 3 bases and the V segment lost 5 bases, leaving 8 bases of the junction unmatched. This CDR3 has 15 amino acids. The germline V gene has CDR1 SGHRS and CDR2 YFSETQ. CDR3 in amino acids: CASSDGGSFKNIQYF. The CDR3 nucleotides are TGCGCCAGCAGTGACGGCGGGAGTTTCAAAAACATTCAGTACTTC.

This sequence joins TRBV7-3 and TRBJ2-2; D might be TRBD1 or TRBD2, each matching 5 bases. The V gene lost 6 bases and the J gene lost 9 bases, with 20 bases spanning the gap. This CDR3 is built from 15 residues. CDR1 is SGHTA, CDR2 FQGTGA, per germline. The CDR3 region has the DNA TGTGCCAGCAGGATGGGACCGACTCAAGGCTGGGAGCTGTTTTTT. It translates to CASRMGPTQGWELFF.

The chain joins TRBV4-2 to TRBJ1-4; 11 bases are a match to TRBD1. Germline trimming cut 4 bases from V and 7 bases from J; bases unmatched to any gene: 5. The V gene's germline CDR1 is LGHNA and CDR2 YNFKEQ. There are 15 residues in the CDR3. The CDR3 bases are TGTGCCAGCAGCCCCCCCGGGACAGGGGGTGAAAAACTGTTTTTT. Translated, it gives CASSPPGTGGEKLFF.

V gene TRBV5-8 combines with J gene TRBJ2-1; 9 bases match TRBD2. This CDR3 is 17 amino acids long. From germline, CDR1 is SGHTS and CDR2 YDEGEE. J gave up 3 bases and V 0 bases, and 7 bases lay outside the gene matches. CDR3 amino acids: CASSLAVTTSGYNEQFF. Here the CDR3 DNA reads TGTGCCAGCAGCTTGGCCGTGACGACTAGCGGCTACAATGAGCAGTTCTTC.

This sequence joins TRBV28 and TRBJ2-5, with 7 bases aligning to TRBD2. Germline V gene lookup returns CDR1 MDHEN and CDR2 SYDVKM. The CDR3 is 14 residues long. Germline trimming cut 6 bases from V and 4 bases from J; bases unmatched to any gene: 8. The CDR3 protein is CASSLRTGGETQYF. The CDR3 nucleotides are TGTGCCAGCAGCCTTCGGACGGGGGGAGAGACCCAGTACTTC. Full variable domain (rest looked up from reference TRBV28 and TRBJ2-5): DVKVTQSSRYLVKRTGEKVFLECVQDMDHENMFWYRQDPGLGLRLIYFSYDVKMKEKGDIPEGYSVSREKKERFSLILESASTNQTSMYLCASSLRTGGETQYFGPGTRLLVL.

This clone was counted many times. V gene TRBV4-1 combines with J gene TRBJ2-5; D may be TRBD1 (5 bases). This CDR3 is 16 amino acids long. V was clipped by 1 base and J by 1 base, with 13 bases between them. The germline V gene encodes CDR1 MGHRA and CDR2 YSYEKL. The CDR3 DNA sequence: TGCGCCAGCAGCCAAGGACGACAGAGGATCCAAGAGACCCAGTACTTC. This gives the protein CASSQGRQRIQETQYF.

V usage is TRBV27 and J usage is TRBJ1-4; maybe TRBD1 (6 bases). The CDR3 sequence is 16 residues long. Trimming shortened V by 6 bases and J by 2 bases, and 16 bases separated the two germline ends. CDR1 and CDR2 (germline): MNHEY, SMNVEV (reference sequence). CDR3 residues: CASSYSRGGTNEKLFF. CDR3 sequence (DNA): TGTGCCAGCAGCTACTCTAGGGGGGGGACTAATGAAAAACTGTTTTTT. The full variable domain, rest sourced from reference TRBV27 and TRBJ1-4, is EAQVTQNPRYLITVTGKKLTVTCSQNMNHEYMSWYRQDPGLGLRQIYYSMNVEVTDKGDVPEGYKVSRKEKRNFPLILESPSPNQTSLYFCASSYSRGGTNEKLFFGSGTQLSVL.

The rearrangement links TRBV7-9 to TRBJ2-5; D gene unclear. Trimming pared 8 bases from V and 13 bases from J, leaving 11 bases between. CDR3 length: 9 amino acids. Looked up from germline, CDR1 is SEHNR and CDR2 is FQNEAQ (reference sequence). The CDR3 region has the DNA TGTGCCAGCTCAACCCCCCCGTACTTC. Its protein is CASSTPPYF.

The rearrangement joins TRBV18 to TRBJ1-1; 7 bases are a match to TRBD1. Germline V gives CDR1 KGHSH, CDR2 LQKENI. The CDR3 is made up of 18 amino acids. V lost 2 bases to trimming and J lost 5 bases; unmatched junction nucleotides: 17. The CDR3 coding sequence is TGTGCCAGCTCACCAGGGGGCGGGACAGTCGAAGGAGGAACTGAAGCTTTCTTT. Its protein is CASSPGGGTVEGGTEAFF.

The gene calls are TRBV27 and TRBJ2-2; D perhaps matches TRBD2 (6 bases). The V end was cut by 2 bases, the J end by 7 bases, with 8 bases between. Germline CDR1 and CDR2: MNHEY and SMNVEV (reference sequence). This CDR3 spans 13 amino acids. This CDR3 is CASSLRRDGELFF. The CDR3 DNA reads TGTGCCAGCAGTTTAAGGCGGGACGGGGAGCTGTTTTTT.

The chain carries TRBV7-8 and TRBJ2-6, with TRBD1 matching over 12 bases. The CDR3 has 19 residues. Germline loops: CDR1 SGHVS, CDR2 FQNEAQ. V lost 5 bases, J lost 2 bases, and 10 bases stayed unmatched. CDR3 region: CASSHRDRGPVAGANVLTF. For the CDR3, the DNA is TGTGCCAGCAGCCATAGGGACAGGGGGCCTGTGGCTGGGGCCAACGTCCTGACTTTC.

J is TRBJ2-3 and V is TRBV10-3; 8 bases agree with TRBD2. V shed 2 bases, J shed 0 bases, and the junction held 4 bases outside the gene matches. Germline V lookup: CDR1 ENHRY, CDR2 SYGVKD. The CDR3 contains 16 residues. The CDR3 region is CAISELAGGSTDTQYF. CDR3 sequence (DNA): TGTGCCATCAGTGAGCTGGCGGGAGGTAGCACAGATACGCAGTATTTT.

As regards this clone: An end of the junction differs from the germline gene, which may be a read error. This rearrangement joins TRBV7-3 to TRBJ1-3; no clear D. There are 13 residues in the CDR3. The germline CDR1 and CDR2 sequences are SGHTA and FQGTGA. In DNA, the CDR3 is TGTGCCAGCGGCTTCGTAGGAGGAAACACCATATATTTT. Residues: CASGFVGGNTIYF.

CDR3 sequence reads: CASRMDRSYEQYF. As DNA, the CDR3 is TGTGCCAGCAGGATGGACAGGAGCTACGAGCAGTACTTC. V gene TRBV2 combines with J gene TRBJ2-7, with 7 positions matching TRBD1. Germline CDR1 is SNHLY and CDR2 is FYNNEI. The CDR3 sequence is 13 residues long. V lost 6 bases, J lost 3 bases, and 5 bases stayed unmatched.

The rearrangement links TRBV5-6 to TRBJ2-3; D gene unclear. The germline V gene encodes CDR1 SGHDT and CDR2 YYEEEE. This CDR3 comprises 15 residues. V gave up 0 bases and J gave up 1 base, with 9 bases separating them. DNA of the CDR3: TGTGCCAGCAGCTTGGTTGGGTTAGGCACAGATACGCAGTATTTT. Translated, it gives CASSLVGLGTDTQYF.

The chain combines TRBV6-1 with TRBJ1-5; D remains ambiguous. The germline V and J ends were trimmed by 4 bases and 5 bases, with 9 bases remaining between them. Germline V gene data show CDR1 as MNHNS and CDR2 as SASEGT. CDR3 length: 13 residues. CDR3 residues: CASSGEVDQPQHF. The DNA for the CDR3 is TGTGCCAGCAGTGGGGAGGTCGATCAGCCCCAGCATTTT.

This chain joins TRBV28 and TRBJ1-1; D may be TRBD1 (5 bases). The germline V and J ends were trimmed by 4 bases and 1 base, with 13 bases remaining between them. CDR1 MDHEN and CDR2 SYDVKM come from the germline V gene. The CDR3 extends over 15 amino acids. CDR3 bases: TGTGCCAGCAGTTCCCCCCCACAGGAGAACACTGAAGCTTTCTTT. This sequence encodes CASSSPPQENTEAFF.

This clone was recorded a few times. The chain is built from TRBV19 and TRBJ1-5; D unresolved. Trimming removed 3 bases at V and 0 bases at J, with 6 bases between. Per the germline V gene, CDR1 is LNHDA and CDR2 is SQIVND (reference sequence). CDR3 length: 14 residues. The CDR3 protein is CASSITASNQPQHF. CDR3 bases: TGTGCCAGTAGTATCACAGCTAGCAATCAGCCCCAGCATTTT. The entire variable domain, with the rest obtained from reference TRBV19 and TRBJ1-5, is as follows: DGGITQSPKYLFRKEGQNVTLSCEQNLNHDAMYWYRQDPGQGLRLIYYSQIVNDFQKGDIAEGYSVSREKKESFPLTVTSAQKNPTAFYLCASSITASNQPQHFGDGTRLSIL.

This clone appeared once. This chain uses TRBV2 with TRBJ1-2; TRBD1 is a possible D gene (5 bases). This CDR3 is 13 amino acids long. The V end was cut by 3 bases, the J end by 5 bases, with 10 bases between. CDR1 and CDR2 (germline): SNHLY, FYNNEI. CDR3 in amino acids: CASSDGTVYGYTF. The CDR3 DNA is TGTGCCAGCAGTGATGGGACGGTATATGGCTACACCTTC.

This rearrangement joins TRBV2 to TRBJ2-7; 8 bases line up with TRBD1. Germline CDR1 reads SNHLY; CDR2 reads FYNNEI. The trim removed 8 bases at V and 5 bases at J, leaving 8 bases unmatched. The CDR3 has 13 residues. CDR3 residues: CASGRTGIHEQYF. In DNA, the CDR3 is TGTGCCAGCGGGAGGACAGGGATCCACGAGCAGTACTTC.

This rearrangement joins TRBV5-1 to TRBJ2-3; TRBD1 matches at 7 bases. Germline lookup yields CDR1 SGHRS and CDR2 YFSETQ. V lost 7 bases to trimming and J lost 2 bases; unmatched junction nucleotides: 10. This CDR3 contains 15 residues. CDR3 DNA: TGCGCCAGCCAATATACAGGGGAATTCACAGATACGCAGTATTTT. It specifies CASQYTGEFTDTQYF.

This clone was counted at least ten times. V usage is TRBV7-9 and J usage is TRBJ2-3, with D maybe TRBD2 (6 bases). From germline, CDR1 is SEHNR and CDR2 FQNEAQ (reference sequence). Trimming removed 7 bases at V and 1 base at J, with 15 bases between. This CDR3 spans 15 amino acids. The CDR3 protein is CASTGGSSGTDTQYF. In DNA form, the CDR3 reads TGTGCCAGCACAGGTGGCTCTAGCGGCACAGATACGCAGTATTTT.

This clone came up many times. The rearrangement uses TRBV28 and TRBJ2-2; 9 positions match TRBD1. Trimming cost V 8 bases and J 8 bases; bases outside gene matches: 9. The CDR3 loop spans 14 amino acids. Germline V gene data show CDR1 as MDHEN and CDR2 as SYDVKM. CDR3 sequence: CASGNRGRLGELFF. In DNA form, the CDR3 reads TGTGCCAGCGGCAACAGGGGGCGCTTAGGGGAGCTGTTTTTT. Using reference TRBV28 and TRBJ2-2 for the parts outside the CDR3, the full variable domain is DVKVTQSSRYLVKRTGEKVFLECVQDMDHENMFWYRQDPGLGLRLIYFSYDVKMKEKGDIPEGYSVSREKKERFSLILESASTNQTSMYLCASGNRGRLGELFFGEGSRLTVL.